This T cell receptor beta chain was captured by sequencing in a study of shared clonotypes between healthy human individuals. The CDR3 spans 13 residues. V was cut by 10 bases and J by 1 base, with 11 bases left in between. Germline V gene data show CDR1 as MNHNS and CDR2 as SASEGT. Method: immunoSEQ multiplex PCR; TCRdb's copy keeps in-frame clones and lacks some. The sample consists of about 680,000 clones, approximately 90% of them appearing once. It was CD45RO-negative cells, positively selected for CCR7, that made up naive CD8 cells, with terminally differentiated effector memory CD45RA+ cells excluded.

The sample comprised naive CD8+ T cells sorted from blood. The origin of this receptor is a man aged 30 to 45 in good health. The rearrangement joins TRBV6-1 to TRBJ2-1, with unresolved D. The CDR3 nucleotides are TGTGCCATCAGGACGGAGTCCTACAATGAGCAGTTCTTC. As protein: CAIRTESYNEQFF.